The rows below give T cell receptor beta chains drawn from one sample of a study of cytomegalovirus exposure and HLA in healthy donors. TCRdb keeps only in-frame clones here, not all; method: immunoSEQ multiplex PCR. The sample records some 170,000 clones, 75% being singletons. Sequenced input: PBMCs. All receptors come from a woman in her forties or fifties in good health and CMV-seropositive. CDR3s include the opening cysteine and the closing phenylalanine or tryptophan. The D gene is left open where the match is weak. The listing skips clone size in some rows; elsewhere it reads once, few, many or a size class.

cdr3_aa,cdr3_nt,clone_size,j_call,v_call,d_call
CASSLLGVPYEQYF,TGCGCCAGCAGCTTGTTAGGGGTTCCCTACGAGCAGTACTTC,NA,TRBJ2-7,TRBV5-1,NA
CASSSPGQGNSPLHF,TGTGCCAGCAGCTCTCCGGGACAGGGTAATTCACCCCTCCACTTT,NA,TRBJ1-6,TRBV7-8,TRBD1
CASSVGTGVSRRHTEAFF,TGTGCCAGCAGTGTTGGGACAGGGGTCTCCCGAAGGCACACTGAAGCTTTCTTT,NA,TRBJ1-1,TRBV7-2,TRBD1
CASRDGRAGYEQYF,TGTGCCAGCAGGGATGGACGGGCAGGGTACGAGCAGTACTTC,NA,TRBJ2-7,TRBV28,NA
CASRKQGGGYTEAFF,TGTGCCAGCAGGAAGCAAGGGGGGGGGTACACTGAAGCTTTCTTT,few,TRBJ1-1,TRBV6-5,NA
CASSHGPSARDEKLFF,TGTGCCAGCAGCCACGGACCCTCGGCGAGGGATGAAAAACTGTTTTTT,NA,TRBJ1-4,TRBV11-1,NA
CAVKPGGGMGYGYTF,TGTGCCGTCAAACCGGGAGGGGGCATGGGGTATGGCTACACCTTC,NA,TRBJ1-2,TRBV6-1,TRBD1
CASSPGQDGDTQYF,TGCGCCAGCAGCCCCGGACAGGATGGAGATACGCAGTATTTT,NA,TRBJ2-3,TRBV5-1,TRBD1
CASSLDGDIYNEQFF,TGTGCCAGCAGCTTAGATGGGGACATCTACAATGAGCAGTTCTTC,few,TRBJ2-1,TRBV11-3,NA
CASSPRTGGTEAFF,TGTGCCAGCAGCCCGCGGACAGGGGGCACTGAAGCTTTCTTT,NA,TRBJ1-1,TRBV7-3,TRBD1
CASRSDRTDTQYF,TGTGCCAGCAGATCAGACAGGACAGATACGCAGTATTTT,NA,TRBJ2-3,TRBV2,NA
CATSRDLPGTGGVLDTEAFF,TGTGCCACCAGCAGAGACCTGCCCGGGACAGGGGGGGTTTTGGACACTGAAGCTTTCTTT,NA,TRBJ1-1,TRBV15,TRBD1
CASSAGQGFYNEQFF,TGTGCCAGCAGTGCCGGACAGGGTTTTTACAATGAGCAGTTCTTC,few,TRBJ2-1,TRBV6-1,TRBD1
CASKGGWNTEAFF,TGTGCCAGCAAGGGAGGGTGGAACACTGAAGCTTTCTTT,NA,TRBJ1-1,TRBV6-1,NA
CASSSHTLQGWEETQYF,TGTGCCAGCAGTTCCCATACCCTACAGGGCTGGGAGGAGACCCAGTACTTC,NA,TRBJ2-5,TRBV2,NA
CASSEGTGFFWDGLEPQHF,TGTGCCAGCAGTGAAGGGACAGGGTTTTTCTGGGATGGATTAGAGCCCCAGCATTTT,NA,TRBJ1-5,TRBV6-1,TRBD1
CASSPGDRLNEKLFF,TGTGCCAGCAGCCCTGGGGACAGATTAAATGAAAAACTGTTTTTT,NA,TRBJ1-4,TRBV9,TRBD1
CASSRRDRGPSNQPQHF,TGTGCCAGTAGTCGGAGGGACAGGGGGCCGAGCAATCAGCCCCAGCATTTT,NA,TRBJ1-5,TRBV19,TRBD1
CASSGGTGGSGANVLTF,TGTGCCAGCAGTGGGGGGACGGGGGGCTCTGGGGCCAACGTCCTGACTTTC,few,TRBJ2-6,TRBV6-1,TRBD2
CASSPSGYEQFF,TGTGCCAGCTCGCCCTCAGGGTATGAGCAGTTCTTC,NA,TRBJ2-1,TRBV7-7,NA
CASSLKLGRTEAFF,TGTGCCAGCAGCTTAAAATTGGGGAGGACTGAAGCTTTCTTT,few,TRBJ1-1,TRBV7-2,NA
CASSSTDRLTGELFF,TGTGCCAGCAGCTCTACGGACAGACTCACCGGGGAGCTGTTTTTT,NA,TRBJ2-2,TRBV7-9,NA
CSTAGQGADEQYF,TGCAGCACAGCGGGACAGGGGGCGGACGAGCAGTACTTC,once,TRBJ2-7,TRBV29-1,TRBD1
CASSLVGSRIRLEQYF,TGTGCCAGCAGCTTAGTGGGTTCCAGGATTAGGCTCGAGCAGTACTTC,NA,TRBJ2-7,TRBV11-2,NA
CASSYEDQPQHF,TGTGCCAGCAGTTACGAGGATCAGCCCCAGCATTTT,NA,TRBJ1-5,TRBV6-7,NA